Here is one T cell receptor (beta chain) with its context. The target of this receptor is not known. Base qualities are not at hand, and no much larger clone is one base apart. Library method: the immunoSEQ multiplex PCR assay. RNA was extracted from all samples and reverse transcribed into cDNA, which served as template for TCR sequencing. First-strand cDNA was synthesized using SuperScript III with a 2:1 mix of oligo-dT and random hexamers. A synthetic immune receptor repertoire was used to assess amplification bias, and residual bias was removed computationally. The authors' pipeline ran thus. Raw reads were preprocessed to remove errors, and CDR3 was defined according to IMGT conventions as the region from the conserved cysteine to phenylalanine. Clonality was computed by normalizing Shannon entropy by log2 of the number of productive unique TCRs and subtracting the result from 1. Scalp TCRbeta sequences were cross-referenced with sorted blood CD4 and CD8 repertoires so that the CD4 or CD8 identity of scalp clones could be inferred. The clones in this table, taken by TCRdb from immuneACCESS, are in-frame only. Not every clone is retained; where verified, under half of the shortfall comes from an unresolved V gene, and the cause of the rest is unknown. The V and J calls and clone size come from that table; D and trimming were worked out from the DNA. This sample gives about 210,000 clones in total; about two fifths of them show up just once. The ten most abundant clones make up 0.48% of the sample.

The sample comes from a study of CD8+ T cells in alopecia areata (dated by TCRdb to the late 2010s). A note on the overall study: Treated patients were enrolled in an open-label pilot trial of oral tofacitinib, 5 to 10 mg twice daily, for moderate-to-severe alopecia areata. Tofacitinib was given for 6 to 18 months, followed by 6 months of follow-up off drug to assess delayed response and recurrence. For the treated patients, the SALT score, which quantifies what percentage of scalp surface area is affected, served as the measure of disease severity. In both human patients and the C3H/HeJ mouse model, the study applied high-throughput TCRbeta sequencing to look at T cell clonal expansion in alopecia areata. In humans, TCRbeta sequencing was performed on scalp tissue and on sorted CD4+ and CD8+ peripheral blood T cells from healthy controls and from patients with patchy or totalis/universalis alopecia areata. Tofacitinib-treated patients had biopsies at baseline and at 4 and 24 weeks of treatment, with a later scalp biopsy in several patients. Scalp clonality was compared among normal scalp (n=4), patchy alopecia areata scalp (n=8), and alopecia totalis/universalis scalp (n=8). RNA was obtained with the PAXgene miRNA kit for fixed scalp, the miRNeasy kit for PBMCs, and the RNeasy kit for mouse skin. immunoSEQ multiplex PCR using 35 Vbeta forward primers and 13 Jbeta reverse primers was used to amplify TCRbeta CDR3 regions.

Beyond this particular receptor, the publication reports: Shared TCR sequences between patients were less evident than in mice, which may be partly attributable to HLA diversity in the patient population. Because the treated cohort was small and had only one nonresponder, larger studies are needed to examine links between baseline CD8+ expansion and response. During tofacitinib treatment, many expanded lesional clones remained in scalp and blood, and this persistence may partly explain relapse after treatment is stopped. Compared with normal scalp, lesional scalp, particularly in alopecia totalis/universalis, had higher clonality and more expanded CD8+ clones, which suggests antigenic drive. Tofacitinib significantly lowered scalp clonality and the number of expanded CD8+ clones among the top 100 scalp clones. Unlike mouse skin, which is dominated by gammadelta T cells, normal human skin has resident alphabeta T cells that are also sequenced, and this complicates analysis of the scalp TCR repertoire.

What the treatment or condition label conveys for this sample: oral pan-JAK inhibitor, 5-10 mg twice daily. From alopecia areata patients, peripheral blood was collected along with lesional scalp punch biopsies. PBMCs were separated by density centrifugation and stained for CD3, CD4 and CD8, after which CD4+ and CD8+ T cells were sorted on a FACSAria. V loses 1 base of germline sequence and J loses 5 bases, and the interval between the two ends is 13 bases. Its CDR3 holds 14 amino acids, cysteine through phenylalanine. Only the CDR3 region is kept as DNA, spanning 42 bases read in frame from base 1. CDR1 and CDR2, per the germline V gene, are SGHRS and YFSETQ.

This specimen consisted of CD4+ T cells sorted from blood, obtained between weeks 30 and 35, from a patient treated with tofacitinib. The V gene is TRBV5-1 and the J gene is TRBJ2-7; a weak D assignment points to TRBD2 (7 bases agree). The sequence derives from a human donor with alopecia areata. The sequenced DNA is TGCGCCAGCAGCTTGCGGGGGGCGCAGGACGAGCAGTACTTC. Translated, it gives CASSLRGAQDEQYF.